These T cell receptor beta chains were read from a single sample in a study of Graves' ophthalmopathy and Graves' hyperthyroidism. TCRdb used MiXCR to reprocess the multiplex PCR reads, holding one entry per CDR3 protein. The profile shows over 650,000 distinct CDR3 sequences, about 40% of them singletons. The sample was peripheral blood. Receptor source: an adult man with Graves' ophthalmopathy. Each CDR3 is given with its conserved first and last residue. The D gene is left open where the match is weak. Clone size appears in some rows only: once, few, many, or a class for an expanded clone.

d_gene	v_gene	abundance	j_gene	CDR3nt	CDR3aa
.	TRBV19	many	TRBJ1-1	TGTGCCAGTAATCAGGGGTTGATGAACACTGAAGCTTTCTTT	CASNQGLMNTEAFF
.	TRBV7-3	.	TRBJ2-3	TGTGCCAGCAGCCCATTCGAGGGGGGGGTTACAGATACGCAGTATTTT	CASSPFEGGVTDTQYF
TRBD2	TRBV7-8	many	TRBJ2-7	TGTGCCAGCAGCTTCTACCCTCATACTAGCGGGAGAACCTACGAGCAGTACTTC	CASSFYPHTSGRTYEQYF
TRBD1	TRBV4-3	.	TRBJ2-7	TGCGCCAGCAGCCAGGCCGGGACAGGGGGGTTCGAGCAGTACTTC	CASSQAGTGGFEQYF
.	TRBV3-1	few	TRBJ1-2	TGTGCCAGCAGCCGCGGGGCGCCTTCCTATGGCTACACCTTC	CASSRGAPSYGYTF
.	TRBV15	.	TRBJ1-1	TGTGCCACCAGCAGAGATATAGGGGTGGGCACTGAAGCTTTCTTT	CATSRDIGVGTEAFF
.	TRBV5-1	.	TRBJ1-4	TGCGCCAGCAGTCGCCAGGGTAAACAGGCAACTAATGAAAAACTGTTTTTT	CASSRQGKQATNEKLFF
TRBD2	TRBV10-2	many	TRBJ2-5	TGCGCCAGCAGTGACCGGGGGGGCCGCGAAGAGACCCAGTACTTC	CASSDRGGREETQYF
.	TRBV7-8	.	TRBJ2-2	TGTGCCAGCAGCTTAGCTGGAAGAGGGCAGATCACCGGGGAGCTGTTTTTT	CASSLAGRGQITGELFF
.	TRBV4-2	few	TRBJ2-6	TGTGCCAGCAGCCAAGTAGGCCCCGGTGGGGCCAACGTCCTGACTTTC	CASSQVGPGGANVLTF
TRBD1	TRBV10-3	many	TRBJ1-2	TGTGCCATCAGTGGGCTGACAGGGGCTAACTATGGCTACACCTTC	CAISGLTGANYGYTF
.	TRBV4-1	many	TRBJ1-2	TGCGCCAGCAGCCAGGTGTTGCTGGACACGAACTATGGCTACACCTTC	CASSQVLLDTNYGYTF
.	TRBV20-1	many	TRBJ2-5	TGCAGTGCTAGCCGTCCGGGGCCGGGAACGGTGGGAGAGACCCAGTACTTC	CSASRPGPGTVGETQYF
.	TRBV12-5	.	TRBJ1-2	TGTGCTAGTGGTTTGGTAGACGGTTATGGCTACACCTTC	CASGLVDGYGYTF
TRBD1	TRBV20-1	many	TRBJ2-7	TGCAGTGCCCCCGACAGGGGAAGACCTTACGAGCAGTACTTC	CSAPDRGRPYEQYF
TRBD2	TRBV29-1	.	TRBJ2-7	TGCACGGGGACTAGCGGGAGGATCCACGAGCAGTACTTC	CTGTSGRIHEQYF
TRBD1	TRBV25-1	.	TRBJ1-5	TGTGCCAGCAGCGGATTTGCCGGGACAGGGGATCAGCCCCAGCATTTT	CASSGFAGTGDQPQHF
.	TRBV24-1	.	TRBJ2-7	TGTGCCACCAGTGATACCCGAGGAGGCGAGCAGTACTTC	CATSDTRGGEQYF
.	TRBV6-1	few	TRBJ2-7	TGTGCCAGCAGTTCTCCGGGACTGGCGGCCTACGAGCAGTACTTC	CASSSPGLAAYEQYF
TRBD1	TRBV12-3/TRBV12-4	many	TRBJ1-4	TGTGCCAGCAGCTCCGGGACAGGGGGCTTAACGACTAATGAAAAACTGTTTTTT	CASSSGTGGLTTNEKLFF
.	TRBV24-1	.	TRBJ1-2	TGTGCCAGCAGCTTAGTATCCCGCGGGATGGGCTACACCTTC	CASSLVSRGMGYTF
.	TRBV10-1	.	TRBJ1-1	TGCGCCAGCATGGACGGGAACACTGAAGCTTTCTTT	CASMDGNTEAFF
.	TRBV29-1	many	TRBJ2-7	TGCAGCGGGGTTGGGGGACACGAGCAGTACTTC	CSGVGGHEQYF
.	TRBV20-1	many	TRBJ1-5	TGCAGTGCTAGTGGCGGGAGACAGCCCCAGCATTTT	CSASGGRQPQHF
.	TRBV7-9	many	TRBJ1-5	TGTGCCAGCAGCTTATTTGGGAATCAGCCCCAGCATTTT	CASSLFGNQPQHF
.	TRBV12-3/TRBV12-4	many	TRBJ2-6	TGTGCCAGCAGTCGACCCGCTGGGGCCAACGTCCTGACTTTC	CASSRPAGANVLTF
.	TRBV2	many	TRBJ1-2	TGTGCCAGCGGTACAGGAGGCTATGGCTACACCTTC	CASGTGGYGYTF
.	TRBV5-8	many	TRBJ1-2	TGTGCCAGCAGCTGGCAGGGAAATGGCTACACCTTC	CASSWQGNGYTF
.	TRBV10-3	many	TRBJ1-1	TGTGCCTCATTCGGGGGTAGTGAAGCTTTCTTT	CASFGGSEAFF
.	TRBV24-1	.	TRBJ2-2	TGTGCCACCAGTGAAGCTAGCGGGGAGCTGTTTTTT	CATSEASGELFF
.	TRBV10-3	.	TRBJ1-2	TGTGCCATCAGTGAGTTGCCCGGTCCCGTGGGAAACACCTTC	CAISELPGPVGNTF
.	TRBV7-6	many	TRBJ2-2	TGTGCCAGCAGCCGCTCCGGGGGTGACACCGGGGAGCTGTTTTTT	CASSRSGGDTGELFF
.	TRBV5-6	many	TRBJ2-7	TGTGCCAGCAGCTCACCGCCCCGGGGCAAGGTATCCCACTTC	CASSSPPRGKVSHF
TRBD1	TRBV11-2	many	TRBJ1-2	TGTGCCAGCAGCTTGGGACAGGGAGCTTATGGCTACACCTTC	CASSLGQGAYGYTF
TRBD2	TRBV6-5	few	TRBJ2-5	TGTGCCAGCAGTAACCTACTAGCGGCCCGGGAGACCCAGTACTTC	CASSNLLAARETQYF
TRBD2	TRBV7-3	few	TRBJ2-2	TGCGCCAGCAGCCGACTACCGGGACTAGCGGGATCCGGGGAGCTGTTTTTT	CASSRLPGLAGSGELFF
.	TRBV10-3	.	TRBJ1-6	TGTGCCATCAGTGGAGCAGGACAGTCGGATAATTCACCCCTCCACTTT	CAISGAGQSDNSPLHF
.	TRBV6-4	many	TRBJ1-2	TGTGCCAGCAGTGACTCGACCGGGACATCGAACTATGGCTACACCTTC	CASSDSTGTSNYGYTF
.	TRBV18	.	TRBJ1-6	TGTGCCAGCTCACCGGCAGGGGCACCCCTCCACTTT	CASSPAGAPLHF
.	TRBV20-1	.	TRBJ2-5	TGCAGTGCTAGGGGGCAGGGGACCCAGTACTTC	CSARGQGTQYF
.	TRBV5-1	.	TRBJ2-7	TGCGCCAGCAGCAGTTTACCCACACTCTACGAGCAGTACTTC	CASSSLPTLYEQYF
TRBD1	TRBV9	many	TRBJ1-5	TGTGCCAGCAGCCCAGGGGGTAGCAATCAGCCCCAGCATTTT	CASSPGGSNQPQHF
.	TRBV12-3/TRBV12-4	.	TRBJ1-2	TGTGCCAGCAGTTCCGGACAGAGCTTCTATGGCTACACCTTC	CASSSGQSFYGYTF
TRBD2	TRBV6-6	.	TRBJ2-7	TGTGCCAGCAGTTACCCCGGGACTAGCGGGGGGCCTTCGTACGAGCAGTACTTC	CASSYPGTSGGPSYEQYF
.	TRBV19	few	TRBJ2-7	TGTGCCAGTAGTCCTCAGGGGGGAAACGAGCAGTACTTC	CASSPQGGNEQYF
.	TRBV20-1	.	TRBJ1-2	TGCAGTGCTCGCCTCAGCCCGGGGGCCTATGGCTACACCTTC	CSARLSPGAYGYTF
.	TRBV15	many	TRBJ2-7	TGTGCCACCAGCAGAGATCCCGGCTACGAGCAGTACTTC	CATSRDPGYEQYF
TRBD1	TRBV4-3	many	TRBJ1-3	TGCGCCAGCAGCAGGGACAGGGGTTTCAGCTGGTCTGGAAACACCATATATTTT	CASSRDRGFSWSGNTIYF
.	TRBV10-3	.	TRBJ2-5	TGTGCCATCAGTGAGTCGGAATCAGGGACGGAGACCCAGTACTTC	CAISESESGTETQYF
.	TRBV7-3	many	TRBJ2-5	TGTGCCAGCAGCTTCCAGGGGCGCGGGCAAGAGACCCAGTACTTC	CASSFQGRGQETQYF
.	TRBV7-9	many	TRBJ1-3	TGTGCCAGCAGCTTATTAGCAAACACCATATATTTT	CASSLLANTIYF
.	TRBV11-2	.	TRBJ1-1	TGTGCCAGCAGCCCTGAAGGGGGTCGGACTGAAGCTTTCTTT	CASSPEGGRTEAFF
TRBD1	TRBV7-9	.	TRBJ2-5	TGTGCCAGCTCAGGACAGGTCAGGGAGACCCAGTACTTC	CASSGQVRETQYF